This TCR beta chain was recovered during a study of blood T cell repertoires in COVID-19. Study overall: Material from acute and convalescent COVID-19 was sourced from the United States, Italy and Spain. Sources were T cells, B-cell-depleted T cells, or PBMCs; the material itself was cDNA or gDNA.

Trimming removed 0 bases at V and 5 bases at J, with 11 bases between. Looked up from germline, CDR1 is SGHTA and CDR2 is FQGNSA. The CDR3 length is 14 residues. Per the original methods: The authors estimated nucleated cell counts from reference gene primer amplification. Produced via immunoSEQ multiplex PCR; TCRdb's table is partial and in-frame only. That table supplies the V and J calls and clone size; D and trimming were determined from the DNA. Altogether about 72,000 clones are present, around nine tenths being singletons, with the ten largest covering about an eighth. The sequence was collected from a woman aged 55-70 years with acute or convalescent COVID-19. Material for sequencing was peripheral blood. The chain carries TRBV7-2 and TRBJ2-7; tentative D call: TRBD2 (6 bases). CDR3 DNA: TGTGCCAGCAGCTTAGCTAGGGCTAGCGACGAGCAGTACTTC. Translation: CASSLARASDEQYF.